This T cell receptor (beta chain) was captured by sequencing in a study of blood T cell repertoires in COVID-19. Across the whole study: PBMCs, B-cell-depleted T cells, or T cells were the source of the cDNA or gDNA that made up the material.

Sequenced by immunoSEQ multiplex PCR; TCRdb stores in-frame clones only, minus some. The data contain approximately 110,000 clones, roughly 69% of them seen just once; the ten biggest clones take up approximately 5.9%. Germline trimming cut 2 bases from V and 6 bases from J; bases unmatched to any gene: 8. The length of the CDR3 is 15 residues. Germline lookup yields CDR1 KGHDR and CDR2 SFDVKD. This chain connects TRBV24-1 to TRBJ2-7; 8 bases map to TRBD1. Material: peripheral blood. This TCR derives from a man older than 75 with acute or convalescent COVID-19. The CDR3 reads CATSDSGQGLSEQYF. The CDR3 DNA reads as TGTGCCACCAGTGATTCCGGACAGGGTCTTAGCGAGCAGTACTTC.